This T cell receptor (beta chain) is from a study of T cells expressing NK-cell markers. For each CDR3 protein, TCRdb gives one entry from its re-call of the 5' RACE reads, without DNA. Here the sample table reports a few hundred thousand distinct CDR3 sequences. Germline CDR1 and CDR2: SGHDT and YYEEEE. CDR3 length: 15 amino acids. The sequenced sample was blood T cells: a sorted CD56 or NKG2C T cell subset, CD4+ or CD8+ T cells, or bulk PBMC T cells (not recorded which). The sequence came from a man aged 18-30 years in good health. V usage is TRBV5-6 and J usage is TRBJ1-1. The CDR3 here is CASSLGRPQNTEAFF.